This TCR beta chain comes out of a study of T cell repertoires in cytomegalovirus infection. Study-level background: Used in the study were CMV epitopes, some recently identified and HLA-C-restricted, others well-studied and HLA-B-restricted. From public TCR beta signatures came an indication of both CMV infection and matching HLA type. Study observations and caveats: HLA-C-restricted CMV-specific TCR beta clonotypes prevailed in the ex vivo response. Using cumulative public TCR beta family frequency, the authors identified those who carried CMV together with the relevant HLA.

Each CDR3 protein is one row after TCRdb ran MiXCR on the reads. This sample has roughly 800,000 distinct CDR3 sequences, with almost 30% found just once. CDR3 length: 15 residues. Germline CDR1 reads MNHEY; CDR2 reads SVGAGI. V trimming: 5 bases; J trimming: 8 bases; junction bases outside the gene matches: 11. As for this clonotype: What it binds is not known.

V gene TRBV6-5 combines with J gene TRBJ1-2, with 10 bases lining up with TRBD1. This clonotype originated in a human donor in good health (CMV status not recorded). Some clones in this sample may be carry-over from other donors' samples. This sample comprised cultured CD8+ T cells from PBMCs, obtained from culture after CMV antigen stimulation. In DNA form, the CDR3 reads TGTGCCAGCAGTCCGACCGCCGGGACAGGGGTGGGCTACACCTTC. It encodes CASSPTAGTGVGYTF.